The T cell receptor beta chain described here comes from a study of response to subunit inactivated influenza vaccine. A single record per CDR3 protein comes from TCRdb applying MiXCR to the RT-PCR reads. Of 500,000 to 700,000 distinct CDR3 sequences listed, under 30% are singletons. The germline CDR1 and CDR2 sequences are DFQATT and SNEGSKA (reference sequence). The CDR3 extends over 14 amino acids. V lost 1 base and J lost 6, with 14 bases in between. The data also belong to a second study, concerning T cells expressing NK-cell markers. From that report: A 5'RACE template switching approach incorporating UMIs was used to make TCR beta cDNA. It was from sorted CD3+CD56+NKG2C+, CD3+CD56+NKG2C- and CD3+CD56-NKG2C+ T cells that TCR beta repertoires came. The contribution of dominant NKG2C+ clonotypes to CD8+ T cells in about six donors was roughly 1.0-7.5%. Dominance of the CD3+CD56-NKG2C+ fraction by these clonotypes also held in a handful of donors.

This clonotype was sampled from a man between 45 and 60 years old who received an inactivated influenza vaccine. The sequencing used CD4+ T cells sorted from PBMCs, collected about 13 days after vaccination. The V and J genes are TRBV20-1 and TRBJ2-3; D is unresolved. This chain's CDR3 is CSARGGAARDTQYF. DNA of the CDR3: TGCAGTGCTAGAGGCGGTGCCGCCAGGGATACGCAGTATTTT.